This TCR beta chain was retrieved from a study of OX40 agonist ivuxolimab in advanced cancers. Here immunoSEQ multiplex PCR was the method, and the copy in TCRdb shows in-frame clones only, minus some. This repertoire shows tens of thousands of clones, more than 85% found once; its top ten account for about 1%. V shed 4 bases and J shed 0 bases, with 9 bases lying between them. There are 14 residues in the CDR3. CDR1 and CDR2 (germline): LGHNA, YSLEER. The chain couples TRBV4-3 to TRBJ1-1, with a tentative D call TRBD1 (5 bases). The sequence derives from an adult with an advanced solid tumor such as melanoma, head and neck, liver or kidney cancer. Sequenced here: CD4+ or CD8+ T cells sorted from blood, sampled in a trial of the OX40 agonist ivuxolimab. The DNA for the CDR3 is TGCGCCAGCAGCCCGGGACCGCTGAACACTGAAGCTTTCTTT. It translates to CASSPGPLNTEAFF.